Here is one T cell receptor beta chain with its context. TCRdb's copy holds only in-frame clones and misses some; the assay was immunoSEQ multiplex PCR. There are 55,000 to 95,000 clones in the sample; 80% to 85% occur only once, and less than 2% lies in the top ten. The data are from a study of blood T cell repertoires in COVID-19. The CDR3 extends over 16 amino acids. Per germline, CDR1 MNHEY and CDR2 SVGAGI. V was pared by 2 bases and J by 7 bases, with 17 bases between. The TCR comes from an older woman with acute or convalescent COVID-19. The chain joins TRBV6-5 to TRBJ1-4, with D maybe TRBD1 (5 bases). Sequencing input: peripheral blood. The CDR3 DNA reads TGTGCCAGCAGTTACCTCAGGGCGGCAGGCACTGAAAAACTGTTTTTT. Amino acids: CASSYLRAAGTEKLFF.